Listed here is a single T cell receptor beta chain. TCRdb keeps only in-frame clones here, not all; method: immunoSEQ multiplex PCR. The repertoire holds about 250,000 clones, with around 83% as singletons. This record comes from a study of blood T cell repertoires in COVID-19. On the study more broadly: There were acute and convalescent COVID-19 samples, and they came from the United States, Italy and Spain.

Germline V gives CDR1 MGHDK, CDR2 SYGVNS. This CDR3 is built from 13 residues. Trimming shortened V by 7 bases and J by 6 bases, and 12 bases separated the two germline ends. This TCR was sampled from a man between 35 and 55 years old with active or convalescent COVID-19. V and J are TRBV25-1 and TRBJ1-4, with D possibly TRBD1 on 6 matching bases. The sequencing input was peripheral blood. The CDR3: CASTAGVDEKLFF. CDR3 nucleotides: TGTGCCAGCACCGCAGGGGTCGATGAAAAACTGTTTTTT.